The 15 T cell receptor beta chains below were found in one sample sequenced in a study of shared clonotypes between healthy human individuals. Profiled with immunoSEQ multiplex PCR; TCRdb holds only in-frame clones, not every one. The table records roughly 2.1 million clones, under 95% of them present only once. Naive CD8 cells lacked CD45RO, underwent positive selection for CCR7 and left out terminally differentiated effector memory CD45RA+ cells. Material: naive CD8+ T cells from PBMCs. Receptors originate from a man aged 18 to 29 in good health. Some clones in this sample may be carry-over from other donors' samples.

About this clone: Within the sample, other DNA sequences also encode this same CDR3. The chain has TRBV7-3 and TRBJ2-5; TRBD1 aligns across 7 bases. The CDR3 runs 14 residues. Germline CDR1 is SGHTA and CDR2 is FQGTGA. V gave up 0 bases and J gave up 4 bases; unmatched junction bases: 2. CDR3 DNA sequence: TGTGCCAGCAGCTTAACAGGGGGCGGAGAGACCCAGTACTTC. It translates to CASSLTGGGETQYF.

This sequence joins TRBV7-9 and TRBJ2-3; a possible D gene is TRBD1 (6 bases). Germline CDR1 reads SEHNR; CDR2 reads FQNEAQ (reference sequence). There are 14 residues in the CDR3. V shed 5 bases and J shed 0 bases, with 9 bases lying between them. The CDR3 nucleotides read TGTGCCAGCAGCGGGCAGGGGAGCACAGATACGCAGTATTTT. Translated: CASSGQGSTDTQYF.

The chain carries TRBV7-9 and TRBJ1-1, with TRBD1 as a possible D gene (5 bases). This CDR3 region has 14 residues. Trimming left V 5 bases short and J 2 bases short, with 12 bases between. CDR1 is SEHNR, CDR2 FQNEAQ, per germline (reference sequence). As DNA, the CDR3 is TGTGCCAGCAGCGTGTCAGGGTATAACACTGAAGCTTTCTTT. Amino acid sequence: CASSVSGYNTEAFF.

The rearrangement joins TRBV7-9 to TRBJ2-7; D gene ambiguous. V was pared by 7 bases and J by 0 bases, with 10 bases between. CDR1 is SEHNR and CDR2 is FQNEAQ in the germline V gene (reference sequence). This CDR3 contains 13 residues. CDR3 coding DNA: TGTGCCAGCACCTCATCCAGCTCCTACGAGCAGTACTTC. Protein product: CASTSSSSYEQYF.

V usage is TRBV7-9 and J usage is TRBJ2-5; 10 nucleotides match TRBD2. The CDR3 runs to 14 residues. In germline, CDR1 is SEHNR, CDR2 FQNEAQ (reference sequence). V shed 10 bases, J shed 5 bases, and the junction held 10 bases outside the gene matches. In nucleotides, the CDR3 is TGTGCCACCAGAGGAGCGGGAGGGCCGGAGACCCAGTACTTC. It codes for CATRGAGGPETQYF.

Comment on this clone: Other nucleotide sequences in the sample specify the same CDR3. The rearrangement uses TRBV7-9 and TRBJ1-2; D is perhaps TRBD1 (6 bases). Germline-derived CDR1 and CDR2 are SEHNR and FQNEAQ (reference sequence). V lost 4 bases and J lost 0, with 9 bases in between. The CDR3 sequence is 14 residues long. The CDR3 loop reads CASSSDSTNYGYTF. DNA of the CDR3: TGTGCCAGCAGCTCGGACAGCACTAACTATGGCTACACCTTC.

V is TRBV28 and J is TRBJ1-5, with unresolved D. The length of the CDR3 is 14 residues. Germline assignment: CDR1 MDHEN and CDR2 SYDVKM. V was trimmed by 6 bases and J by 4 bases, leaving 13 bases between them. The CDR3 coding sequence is TGTGCCAGCAGCTGGAGAGGCATAAATCAGCCCCAGCATTTT. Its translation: CASSWRGINQPQHF.

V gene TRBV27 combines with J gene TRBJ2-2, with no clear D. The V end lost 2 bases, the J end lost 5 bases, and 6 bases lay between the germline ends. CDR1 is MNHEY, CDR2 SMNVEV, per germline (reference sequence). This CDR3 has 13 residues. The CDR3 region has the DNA TGTGCCAGCAGTTTAAAGCGAACCGGGGAGCTGTTTTTT. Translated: CASSLKRTGELFF.

The CDR3 DNA reads as TGTGCCTGGAGTGTAATTCCTCTTTATTTCGGGGAGACGAAGAACACTGAAGCTTTCTTT. Amino acids: CAWSVIPLYFGETKNTEAFF. V is TRBV30 and J is TRBJ1-1; D is undetermined. This CDR3 region has 20 residues. In germline, CDR1 is GTSNPN, CDR2 SVGIG (reference sequence). Trimming stripped 0 bases from V and 1 base from J, with 27 bases between.

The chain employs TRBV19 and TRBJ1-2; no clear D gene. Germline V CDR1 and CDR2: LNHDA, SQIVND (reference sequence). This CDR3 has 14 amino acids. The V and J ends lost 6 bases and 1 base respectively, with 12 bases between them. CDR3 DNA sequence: TGTGCCAGTAGCCCAGCCGCGGGTAACTATGGCTACACCTTC. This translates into CASSPAAGNYGYTF.

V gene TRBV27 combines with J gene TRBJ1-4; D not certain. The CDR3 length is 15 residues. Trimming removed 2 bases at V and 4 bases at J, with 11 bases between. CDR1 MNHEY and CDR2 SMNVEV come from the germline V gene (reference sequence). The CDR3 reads CASSLIPLVNEKLFF. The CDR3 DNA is TGTGCCAGCAGTTTAATACCGCTCGTTAATGAAAAACTGTTTTTT. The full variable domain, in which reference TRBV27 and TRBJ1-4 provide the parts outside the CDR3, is EAQVTQNPRYLITVTGKKLTVTCSQNMNHEYMSWYRQDPGLGLRQIYYSMNVEVTDKGDVPEGYKVSRKEKRNFPLILESPSPNQTSLYFCASSLIPLVNEKLFFGSGTQLSVL.

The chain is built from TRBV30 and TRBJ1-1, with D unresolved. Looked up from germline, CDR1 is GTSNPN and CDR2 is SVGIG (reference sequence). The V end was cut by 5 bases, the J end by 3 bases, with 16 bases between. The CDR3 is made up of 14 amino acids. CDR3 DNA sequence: TGTGCCTGGGGATTCGGACCCCTGGACACTGAAGCTTTCTTT. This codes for CAWGFGPLDTEAFF.

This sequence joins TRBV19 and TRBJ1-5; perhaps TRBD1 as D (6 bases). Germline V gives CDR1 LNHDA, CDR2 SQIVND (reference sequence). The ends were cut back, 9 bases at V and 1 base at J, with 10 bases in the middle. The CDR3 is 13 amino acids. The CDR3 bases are TGTGCCAGCGCGGACAGAAGCAATCAGCCCCAGCATTTT. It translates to CASADRSNQPQHF. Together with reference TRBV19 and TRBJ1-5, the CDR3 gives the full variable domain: DGGITQSPKYLFRKEGQNVTLSCEQNLNHDAMYWYRQDPGQGLRLIYYSQIVNDFQKGDIAEGYSVSREKKESFPLTVTSAQKNPTAFYLCASADRSNQPQHFGDGTRLSIL.

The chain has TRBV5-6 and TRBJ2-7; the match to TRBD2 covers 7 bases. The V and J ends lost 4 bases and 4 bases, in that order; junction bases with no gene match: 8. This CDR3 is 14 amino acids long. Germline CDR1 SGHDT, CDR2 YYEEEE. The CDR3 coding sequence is TGTGCCAGCAGCAGCGGGACGGTCGGGTACGAGCAGTACTTC. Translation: CASSSGTVGYEQYF.

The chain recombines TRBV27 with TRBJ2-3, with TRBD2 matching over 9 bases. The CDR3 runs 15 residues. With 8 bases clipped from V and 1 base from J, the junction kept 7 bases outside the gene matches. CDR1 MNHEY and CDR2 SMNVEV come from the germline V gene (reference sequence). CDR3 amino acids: CASARRTSGTDTQYF. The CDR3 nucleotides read TGTGCCAGCGCGCGAAGGACTAGCGGCACAGATACGCAGTATTTT.